This TCR beta chain emerged from a study of cytomegalovirus exposure and HLA in healthy donors. Points from the study as a whole: With DRB1 most and HLA-C fewest, TCR association rates differed between HLA loci in a later analysis. Prior analysis indicated that the majority of TCR beta V segments exhibited productivity approximately 87% or approximately 30% of the time. TCR beta chain V- and J-gene trimming was linked, in a later analysis, to a missense variant in DCLRE1C.

Germline CDR1 reads SGDLS; CDR2 reads YYNGEE. The CDR3 runs 15 residues. Trimming stripped 4 bases from V and 7 bases from J, with 15 bases between. Amplification used 60 Vbeta primers and 13 Jbeta primers. Here immunoSEQ multiplex PCR was the method, and the copy in TCRdb shows in-frame clones only, minus some. The sample includes 220,000 or so clones, roughly 70% seen only once; the top ten take approximately 1.9%. With regard to this clone: What it binds is unknown.

V gene TRBV9 combines with J gene TRBJ1-6; the D gene is possibly TRBD1 (6 bases). Sequencing input: PBMCs. The clonotype comes from a woman in her twenties or thirties in good health and CMV-seronegative. The CDR3 protein is CASSTPGTRNSPLHF. The CDR3 DNA reads TGTGCCAGCAGCACACCCGGGACAAGAAATTCACCCCTCCACTTT.